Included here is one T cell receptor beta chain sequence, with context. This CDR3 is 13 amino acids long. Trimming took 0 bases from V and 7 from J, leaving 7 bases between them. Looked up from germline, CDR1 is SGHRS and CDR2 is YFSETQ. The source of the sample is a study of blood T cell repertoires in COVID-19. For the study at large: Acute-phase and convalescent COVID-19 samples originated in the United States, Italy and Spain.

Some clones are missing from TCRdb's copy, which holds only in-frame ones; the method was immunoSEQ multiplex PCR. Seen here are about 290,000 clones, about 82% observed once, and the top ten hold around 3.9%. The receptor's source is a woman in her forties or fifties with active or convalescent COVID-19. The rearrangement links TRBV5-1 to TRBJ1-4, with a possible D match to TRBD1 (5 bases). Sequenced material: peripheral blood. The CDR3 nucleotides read TGCGCCAGCAGCTTGGTGCAGGGTGAAAAACTGTTTTTT. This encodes CASSLVQGEKLFF.